Below, 29 T cell receptor beta chains from the same sample are listed, as sequenced in a study of PD-L1 blockade in urothelial cancer. The table came from immunoSEQ multiplex PCR; TCRdb's copy has only in-frame clones and leaves some out. The sample yields some 75,000 clones, 75% to 95% seen once. The sample's time point: peripheral blood 6 weeks after treatment start. Sequences were derived from PBMCs, sampled around atezolizumab (anti-PD-L1) treatment. Every receptor here comes from a woman older than 75 with urothelial cancer.

The chain employs TRBV19 and TRBJ1-2; the D is unclear. Germline V gene lookup returns CDR1 LNHDA and CDR2 SQIVND (reference sequence). V shed 7 bases and J shed 0 bases, with 15 bases lying between them. CDR3 size: 15 residues. The CDR3: CASNSGFSANYGYTF. CDR3 DNA: TGTGCCAGTAATTCAGGTTTTTCAGCTAACTATGGCTACACCTTC. The full variable domain, in which reference TRBV19 and TRBJ1-2 provide the parts outside the CDR3, is DGGITQSPKYLFRKEGQNVTLSCEQNLNHDAMYWYRQDPGQGLRLIYYSQIVNDFQKGDIAEGYSVSREKKESFPLTVTSAQKNPTAFYLCASNSGFSANYGYTFGSGTRLTVV.

The chain has TRBV6-1 and TRBJ2-4; a possible D gene is TRBD2 (5 bases). V was cut by 6 bases and J by 8 bases, with 11 bases left in between. The CDR3 covers 12 residues. CDR1 and CDR2 from the germline V gene are MNHNS and SASEGT. For the CDR3, the DNA is TGTGCCAGCAGGGAGGTCAATTACATTCAGTACTTC. Its translation: CASREVNYIQYF.

This clone was observed a handful of times. The V and J genes are TRBV6-1 and TRBJ2-1, with 10 bases fitting TRBD2. With 1 base clipped from V and 8 bases from J, the junction kept 8 bases outside the gene matches. This CDR3 region has 16 residues. Looked up from germline, CDR1 is MNHNS and CDR2 is SASEGT. CDR3 sequence reads: CASSEGLAGRGDEQFF. The DNA for the CDR3 is TGTGCCAGCAGTGAAGGACTAGCGGGCCGGGGGGATGAGCAGTTCTTC.

The gene calls are TRBV11-2 and TRBJ1-1; D call uncertain. Between the trimmed V and J ends, which lost 3 bases and 0 bases, there was a span of 14 bases. Germline CDR1 and CDR2: SGHAT and FQNNGV. The CDR3 has 16 residues. CDR3 protein: CASSLRGRAVNTEAFF. The CDR3 DNA is TGTGCCAGCAGCTTGCGGGGAAGAGCTGTGAACACTGAAGCTTTCTTT. The full variable domain, with the rest looked up from reference TRBV11-2 and TRBJ1-1, is EAGVAQSPRYKIIEKRQSVAFWCNPISGHATLYWYQQILGQGPKLLIQFQNNGVVDDSQLPKDRFSAERLKGVDSTLKIQPAKLEDSAVYLCASSLRGRAVNTEAFFGQGTRLTVV.

The chain uses TRBV2 and TRBJ2-6; D might be TRBD1 (5 bases). From germline, CDR1 is SNHLY and CDR2 FYNNEI. The CDR3 length is 15 residues. The germline V and J ends were trimmed by 7 bases and 2 bases, with 12 bases remaining between them. CDR3 nucleotides: TGTGCCAGCAATGCTGGGGCCCCTGGGGCCAACGTCCTGACTTTC. This codes for CASNAGAPGANVLTF.

The chain uses TRBV18 and TRBJ1-5, with a tentative D call TRBD1 (6 bases). Germline V CDR1 and CDR2: KGHSH, LQKENI. This CDR3 spans 14 amino acids. V gave up 4 bases and J gave up 7 bases, with 14 bases separating them. DNA for the CDR3: TGTGCCAGCTCACGGGCAGGGGAAGGGCAGCCCCAGCATTTT. It yields the protein CASSRAGEGQPQHF.

The CDR3: CASSLGQGLQETQYF. The DNA of the CDR3 is TGTGCCAGCAGCCTGGGACAGGGCTTACAAGAGACCCAGTACTTC. The rearrangement joins TRBV7-2 to TRBJ2-5, with 9 bases matching TRBD1. Losses at the gene ends were 5 bases for V and 2 bases for J; bases not matched to a gene: 6. CDR1 and CDR2 from the germline V gene are SGHTA and FQGNSA. This CDR3 is 15 amino acids long.

V is TRBV30 and J is TRBJ1-4; 7 bases line up with TRBD1. This CDR3 is built from 14 residues. Germline trimming cut 2 bases from V and 8 bases from J; bases unmatched to any gene: 8. Germline V CDR1 and CDR2: GTSNPN, SVGIG (reference sequence). The CDR3 DNA is TGTGCCTGGAGTTCGACAGGGCTTTGGGAAAAACTGTTTTTT. It codes for CAWSSTGLWEKLFF.

The CDR3 bases are TGTGCCAGCAGTTTAGGGCGTGCCCCAACTGCAACTAATGAAAAACTGTTTTTT. Its translation is CASSLGRAPTATNEKLFF. This chain connects TRBV27 to TRBJ1-4; D ambiguous. Trimming pared 2 bases from V and 0 bases from J, leaving 16 bases between. The CDR3 runs to 18 residues. Germline loops: CDR1 MNHEY, CDR2 SMNVEV (reference sequence).

The chain combines TRBV2 with TRBJ2-5; 10 bases agree with TRBD1. This CDR3 contains 14 residues. The V and J ends lost 3 bases and 5 bases, in that order; junction bases with no gene match: 3. From germline, CDR1 is SNHLY and CDR2 FYNNEI. The CDR3: CASSETGGWETQYF. The CDR3 DNA reads TGTGCCAGCAGTGAGACAGGGGGCTGGGAGACCCAGTACTTC.

CDR3 region: CASRGTFNTGELFF. The CDR3 region has the DNA TGTGCCAGCCGGGGGACTTTTAACACCGGGGAGCTGTTTTTT. The chain uses TRBV19 and TRBJ2-2, with TRBD2 as a possible D gene (6 bases). The germline V gene encodes CDR1 LNHDA and CDR2 SQIVND (reference sequence). Trimming cost V 9 bases and J 2 bases, with 13 bases left between them. The CDR3 extends over 14 amino acids.

The rearrangement links TRBV9 to TRBJ2-7; maybe TRBD2 (5 bases). Germline CDR1 is SGDLS and CDR2 is YYNGEE. Deletions cut 1 base from V and 7 bases from J, with 15 bases between. This CDR3 has 14 residues. CDR3 DNA: TGTGCCAGCAGCGTATTCGATGTTACGGGGGAGCAGTACTTC. Protein product: CASSVFDVTGEQYF.

The V gene is TRBV10-2, the J gene TRBJ1-5; TRBD1 is a possible D gene (6 bases). Germline CDR1 is WSHSY and CDR2 is SAAADI. The CDR3 spans 15 residues. Trimming took 10 bases from V and 5 from J, leaving 21 bases between them. The CDR3 DNA follows: TGCGCCACAGCGAGGTTGCAGGGGTCGGATCAGCCCCAGCATTTT. As protein: CATARLQGSDQPQHF.

The chain carries TRBV7-9 and TRBJ2-2; 9 bases agree with TRBD2. The CDR3 runs 18 residues. CDR1 and CDR2 from the germline V gene are SEHNR and FQNEAQ (reference sequence). V gave up 5 bases and J gave up 6 bases; unmatched junction bases: 16. CDR3 sequence reads: CASSPPGFSAGGPGELFF. The CDR3 DNA sequence: TGTGCCAGCAGCCCCCCCGGGTTCTCGGCGGGAGGGCCCGGGGAGCTGTTTTTT.

The gene calls are TRBV6-1 and TRBJ2-1, with D possibly TRBD1 on 6 matching bases. The CDR3 sequence is 14 residues long. Deletions cut 0 bases from V and 7 bases from J, with 10 bases between. The V gene's germline CDR1 is MNHNS and CDR2 SASEGT. The CDR3 here is CASSEAVQGNEQFF. The DNA of the CDR3 is TGTGCCAGCAGTGAAGCTGTGCAGGGGAATGAGCAGTTCTTC.

The chain is built from TRBV4-1 and TRBJ1-2, with 10 bases matching TRBD1. The CDR3 loop spans 17 amino acids. V lost 4 bases and J lost 6; bases outside the gene matches: 14. Germline loops: CDR1 MGHRA, CDR2 YSYEKL. DNA for the CDR3: TGCGCCAGCAGCCTTCAGATGACAGGGGGCACAGAAAATGGCTACACCTTC. It translates to CASSLQMTGGTENGYTF.

This clone was recorded only once. This chain joins TRBV5-4 and TRBJ2-7, with 7 bases matching TRBD2. The CDR3 is made up of 15 amino acids. Germline CDR1 is SGHNT and CDR2 is YYREEE (reference sequence). The J segment lost 4 bases and the V segment lost 0 bases, leaving 7 bases of the junction unmatched. CDR3 loop: CASSLAAGQNYEQYF. The CDR3 DNA is TGTGCCAGCAGCTTGGCAGCGGGGCAGAATTACGAGCAGTACTTC.

This clone was picked up one time. V usage is TRBV9 and J usage is TRBJ2-5; tentative D call: TRBD1 (6 bases). The CDR3 loop spans 18 amino acids. The germline V and J ends were trimmed by 3 bases and 1 base, with 22 bases remaining between them. Germline CDR1 and CDR2: SGDLS and YYNGEE. DNA of the CDR3: TGTGCCAGCAGCGCCCCTGGGGGCGCTCCTGCGATCCAAGAGACCCAGTACTTC. Translating it yields CASSAPGGAPAIQETQYF.

The rearrangement links TRBV6-1 to TRBJ2-7, with D possibly matching TRBD1 (7 bases). The CDR3 runs to 13 residues. V lost 6 bases and J lost 5, with 14 bases in between. Germline V gene sequence: CDR1 MNHNS, CDR2 SASEGT. This CDR3 reads CASRRQGGDEQYF. DNA of the CDR3: TGTGCCAGCAGGAGACAGGGAGGCGACGAGCAGTACTTC.

The rearrangement uses TRBV5-5 and TRBJ1-1, with 10 bases identical to TRBD1. This CDR3 has 14 residues. CDR1 is SGHKS, CDR2 YYEKEE, per germline (reference sequence). V lost 3 bases, J lost 5 bases, and 4 bases stayed unmatched. CDR3 region: CASSWGQGPTEAFF. In DNA form, the CDR3 reads TGTGCCAGCAGCTGGGGACAGGGGCCAACTGAAGCTTTCTTT.

This chain connects TRBV6-1 to TRBJ1-4, with 7 bases aligning to TRBD1. The ends lost 4 bases at V and 0 bases at J; junction bases unmatched: 5. The germline V gene encodes CDR1 MNHNS and CDR2 SASEGT. This CDR3 region has 16 residues. The CDR3 sequence is CASSARQGSTNEKLFF. CDR3 nucleotide sequence: TGTGCCAGCAGTGCTCGACAGGGATCAACTAATGAAAAACTGTTTTTT.

V gene TRBV19 combines with J gene TRBJ2-3; a possible D gene is TRBD1 (6 bases). This CDR3 comprises 16 residues. CDR1 is LNHDA and CDR2 is SQIVND in the germline V gene (reference sequence). The V end was cut by 5 bases, the J end by 2 bases, with 17 bases between. As DNA, the CDR3 is TGTGCCAGTAGTCCCCGACAGGATCGATCCACAGATACGCAGTATTTT. Translating gives CASSPRQDRSTDTQYF.

The J gene is TRBJ2-7, the V gene TRBV30; 7 bases are a match to TRBD1. V dropped 0 bases and J dropped 2; count of bases not matched to a gene: 1. This CDR3 has 13 residues. CDR1 and CDR2 from the germline V gene are GTSNPN and SVGIG (reference sequence). CDR3 residues: CAWSVGTAYEQYF. The CDR3, as DNA: TGTGCCTGGAGTGTAGGGACAGCCTACGAGCAGTACTTC.

This clone was counted between two and nine times. This chain joins TRBV30 and TRBJ1-3; 10 bases match TRBD1. The CDR3 is 15 amino acids. Germline lookup yields CDR1 GTSNPN and CDR2 SVGIG (reference sequence). The V segment lost 3 bases and the J segment 3 bases; nucleotides outside the gene matches: 5. CDR3 nucleotide sequence: TGTGCCTGGAGCCTCCGGACAGGGGGTGGAAACACCATATATTTT. This translates into CAWSLRTGGGNTIYF.

This clone was observed a handful of times. V usage is TRBV30 and J usage is TRBJ2-7; 9 bases are shared with TRBD2. Germline V lookup: CDR1 GTSNPN, CDR2 SVGIG (reference sequence). V was clipped by 2 bases and J by 5 bases; unmatched bases: 10. The CDR3 totals 15 residues. CDR3 sequence (DNA): TGTGCCTGGAGTAGACTCAATAGCGGGAGAGACGAGCAGTACTTC. It encodes CAWSRLNSGRDEQYF.

This rearrangement joins TRBV29-1 to TRBJ2-7; 7 nucleotides agree with TRBD1. Trimming at V came to 6 bases and at J to 5 bases, leaving 13 bases not matched to a gene. Looked up from germline, CDR1 is SQVTM and CDR2 is ANQGSEA. The CDR3 loop spans 14 amino acids. Here the CDR3 DNA reads TGCAGCGTCCGTCCGGGACAGAGGAGCGACGAGCAGTACTTC. This translates into CSVRPGQRSDEQYF.

The CDR3 nucleotides are TGCGCCAGCAGCTCAGGGCAGTGGAGGGAGTACAATGAGCAGTTCTTC. Its translation is CASSSGQWREYNEQFF. V is TRBV5-1 and J is TRBJ2-1; D is perhaps TRBD2 (6 bases). The CDR3 loop spans 16 amino acids. V lost 3 bases to trimming and J lost 4 bases, with 17 bases between them. Germline lookup yields CDR1 SGHRS and CDR2 YFSETQ.

The chain couples TRBV6-1 to TRBJ2-3; TRBD1 matches 7 bases. The CDR3 spans 15 residues. The germline CDR1 and CDR2 sequences are MNHNS and SASEGT. V trimming: 0 bases; J trimming: 4 bases; junction bases outside the gene matches: 4. The CDR3 DNA reads TGTGCCAGCAGTGAAGCGGGCCAGGGGGCAGATACGCAGTATTTT. This translates into CASSEAGQGADTQYF.

The chain joins TRBV18 to TRBJ2-1, with 7 nucleotides matching TRBD2. The CDR3 length is 14 residues. Germline CDR1 KGHSH, CDR2 LQKENI. V lost 3 bases and J lost 9; bases outside the gene matches: 8. This chain's CDR3 is CASSPGGSHGEQFF. CDR3 sequence (DNA): TGTGCCAGCTCACCCGGCGGGAGCCACGGTGAGCAGTTCTTC. Drawing the rest from reference TRBV18 and TRBJ2-1, the complete variable domain is NAGVMQNPRHLVRRRGQEARLRCSPMKGHSHVYWYRQLPEEGLKFMVYLQKENIIDESGMPKERFSAEFPKEGPSILRIQQVVRGDSAAYFCASSPGGSHGEQFFGPGTRLTVL.